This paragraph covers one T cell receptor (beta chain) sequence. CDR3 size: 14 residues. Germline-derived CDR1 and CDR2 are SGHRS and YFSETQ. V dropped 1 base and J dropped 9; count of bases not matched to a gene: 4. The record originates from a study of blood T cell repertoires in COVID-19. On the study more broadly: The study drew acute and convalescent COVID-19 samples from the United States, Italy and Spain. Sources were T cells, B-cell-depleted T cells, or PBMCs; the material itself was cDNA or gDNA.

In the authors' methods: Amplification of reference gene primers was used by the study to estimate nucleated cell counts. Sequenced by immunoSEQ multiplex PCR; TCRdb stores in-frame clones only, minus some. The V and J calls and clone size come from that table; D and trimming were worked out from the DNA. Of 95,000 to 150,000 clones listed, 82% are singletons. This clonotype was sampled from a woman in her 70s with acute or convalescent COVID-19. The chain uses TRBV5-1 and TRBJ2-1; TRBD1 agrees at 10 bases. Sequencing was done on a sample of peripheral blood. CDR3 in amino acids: CASSLRQGAGEQFF. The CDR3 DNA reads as TGCGCCAGCAGCTTGCGACAGGGGGCTGGTGAGCAGTTCTTC.